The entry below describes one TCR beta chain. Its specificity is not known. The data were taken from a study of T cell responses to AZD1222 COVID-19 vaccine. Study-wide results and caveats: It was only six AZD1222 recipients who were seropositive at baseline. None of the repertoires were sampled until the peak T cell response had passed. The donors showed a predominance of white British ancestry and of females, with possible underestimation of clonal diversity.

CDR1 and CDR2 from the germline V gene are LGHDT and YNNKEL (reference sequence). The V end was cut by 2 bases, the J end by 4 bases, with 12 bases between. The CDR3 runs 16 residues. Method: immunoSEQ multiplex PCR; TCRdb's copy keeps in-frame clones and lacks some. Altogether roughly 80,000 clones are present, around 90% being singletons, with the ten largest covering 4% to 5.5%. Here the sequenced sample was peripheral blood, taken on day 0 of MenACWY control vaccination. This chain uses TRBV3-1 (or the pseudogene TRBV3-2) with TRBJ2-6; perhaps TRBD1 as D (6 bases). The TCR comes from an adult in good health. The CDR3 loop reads CASSQYRAPGANVLTF. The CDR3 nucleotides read TGTGCCAGCAGCCAATACAGGGCCCCCGGGGCCAACGTCCTGACTTTC.